The rows below give T cell receptor beta chains drawn from one sample of a study of shared clonotypes between healthy human individuals. Data came from immunoSEQ multiplex PCR; TCRdb stores just in-frame clones and leaves some out. The sample carries more than 2,000,000 clones, about 92% recorded once. Sequencing was performed on naive CD4+ T cells sorted from blood. Receptor source: a man between 18 and 35 years old in good health. CDR3s include the opening cysteine and the closing phenylalanine or tryptophan. A D gene is named only where the DNA matches it firmly. For some rows the clone size is stated as once, few or many, or as a class when expanded; others skip it.

abundance: once
v_gene: TRBV5-4
len: 15
d_gene: -
j_gene: TRBJ2-7
CDR3aa: CASSFGPTPLYEQYF
CDR3nt: TGTGCCAGCAGCTTCGGACCCACACCCCTCTACGAGCAGTACTTC

abundance: -
v_gene: TRBV18
len: 15
d_gene: TRBD1
j_gene: TRBJ2-7
CDR3aa: CASSIRDSPSYEQYF
CDR3nt: TGTGCCAGCTCCATACGGGACAGCCCCTCCTACGAGCAGTACTTC

abundance: -
v_gene: TRBV11-2
len: 14
d_gene: -
j_gene: TRBJ2-3
CDR3aa: CASTLTQWGDTQYF
CDR3nt: TGTGCCAGCACCCTCACCCAATGGGGAGATACGCAGTATTTT

abundance: -
v_gene: TRBV6-1
len: 15
d_gene: -
j_gene: TRBJ2-7
CDR3aa: CASSERQGFSYEQYF
CDR3nt: TGTGCCAGCAGTGAAAGGCAGGGCTTCTCCTACGAGCAGTACTTC

abundance: -
v_gene: TRBV28
len: 14
d_gene: -
j_gene: TRBJ2-7
CDR3aa: CASSLLARAYEQYF
CDR3nt: TGTGCCAGCAGTTTATTGGCCAGGGCCTACGAGCAGTACTTC

abundance: -
v_gene: TRBV7-2
len: 14
d_gene: -
j_gene: TRBJ2-5
CDR3aa: CASSLARQQETQYF
CDR3nt: TGTGCCAGCAGCTTAGCGAGACAGCAAGAGACCCAGTACTTC

abundance: -
v_gene: TRBV6-5
len: 16
d_gene: -
j_gene: TRBJ1-3
CDR3aa: CASSLEGAPSGNTIYF
CDR3nt: TGTGCCAGCAGTTTGGAGGGAGCCCCCTCTGGAAACACCATATATTTT

abundance: -
v_gene: TRBV28
len: 14
d_gene: TRBD1
j_gene: TRBJ2-7
CDR3aa: CASTTQGANYEQYF
CDR3nt: TGTGCCAGCACGACACAGGGGGCAAACTACGAGCAGTACTTC

abundance: -
v_gene: TRBV6-5
len: 11
d_gene: -
j_gene: TRBJ2-3
CDR3aa: CASLGVDTQYF
CDR3nt: TGTGCCAGCTTGGGGGTCGATACGCAGTATTTT

abundance: -
v_gene: TRBV6-1
len: 14
d_gene: -
j_gene: TRBJ1-5
CDR3aa: CASSGDGYNQPQHF
CDR3nt: TGTGCCAGCAGTGGGGACGGATACAATCAGCCCCAGCATTTT

abundance: -
v_gene: TRBV15
len: 15
d_gene: TRBD1
j_gene: TRBJ1-4
CDR3aa: CATSRGTGLREKLFF
CDR3nt: TGTGCCACCAGCAGAGGGACAGGGCTCCGTGAAAAACTGTTTTTT

abundance: -
v_gene: TRBV20-1
len: 11
d_gene: -
j_gene: TRBJ1-2
CDR3aa: CSARPIHGYTF
CDR3nt: TGCAGTGCTAGACCGATTCACGGCTACACCTTC

abundance: -
v_gene: TRBV28
len: 15
d_gene: TRBD1
j_gene: TRBJ1-2
CDR3aa: CASSAPGTGDYGYTF
CDR3nt: TGTGCCAGCAGTGCTCCCGGGACAGGGGACTATGGCTACACCTTC

abundance: -
v_gene: TRBV7-2
len: 14
d_gene: -
j_gene: TRBJ1-5
CDR3aa: CASSLTTSNQPQHF
CDR3nt: TGTGCCAGCAGCTTAACCACGAGCAATCAGCCCCAGCATTTT

abundance: once
v_gene: TRBV1
len: 14
d_gene: -
j_gene: TRBJ2-1
CDR3aa: CTSSRASGHNEQFF
CDR3nt: TGCACCAGCAGCCGAGCTAGCGGCCACAATGAGCAGTTCTTC

abundance: -
v_gene: TRBV9
len: 15
d_gene: -
j_gene: TRBJ2-5
CDR3aa: CASSVGSTAQETQYF
CDR3nt: TGTGCCAGCAGCGTAGGCTCGACGGCCCAAGAGACCCAGTACTTC

abundance: -
v_gene: TRBV28
len: 15
d_gene: -
j_gene: TRBJ1-1
CDR3aa: CASSRGDSVNTEAFF
CDR3nt: TGTGCCAGCTCTCGAGGAGACAGCGTGAACACTGAAGCTTTCTTT